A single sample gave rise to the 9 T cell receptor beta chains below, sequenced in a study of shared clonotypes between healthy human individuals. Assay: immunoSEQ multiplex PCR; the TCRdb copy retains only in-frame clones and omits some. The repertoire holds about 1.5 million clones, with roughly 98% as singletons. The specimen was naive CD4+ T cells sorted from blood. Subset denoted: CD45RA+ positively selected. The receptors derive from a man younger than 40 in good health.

The CDR3 sequence is CASTKQGAYEQYF. The CDR3, as DNA: TGTGCCAGCACTAAACAGGGCGCCTACGAGCAGTACTTC. The genes are TRBV2 and TRBJ2-7, with TRBD1 as a possible D gene (6 bases). V was clipped by 7 bases and J by 2 bases, with 12 bases between them. Germline CDR1 SNHLY, CDR2 FYNNEI. The CDR3 spans 13 residues.

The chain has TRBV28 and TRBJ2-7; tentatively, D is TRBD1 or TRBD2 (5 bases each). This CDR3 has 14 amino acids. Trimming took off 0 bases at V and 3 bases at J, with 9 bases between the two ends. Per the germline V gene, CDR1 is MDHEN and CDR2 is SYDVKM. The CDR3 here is CASSLWRGYYEQYF. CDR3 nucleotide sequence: TGTGCCAGCAGTTTATGGAGGGGCTACTACGAGCAGTACTTC.

The DNA for the CDR3 is TGCAGCGCAGGCGGAGATGGGGGTTTTGGTGAAAAACTGTTTTTT. Its protein product is CSAGGDGGFGEKLFF. The chain employs TRBV29-1 and TRBJ1-4; maybe TRBD1 (5 bases). V was trimmed by 7 bases and J by 7 bases, leaving 22 bases between them. This CDR3 is 15 amino acids long. Looked up from germline, CDR1 is SQVTM and CDR2 is ANQGSEA.

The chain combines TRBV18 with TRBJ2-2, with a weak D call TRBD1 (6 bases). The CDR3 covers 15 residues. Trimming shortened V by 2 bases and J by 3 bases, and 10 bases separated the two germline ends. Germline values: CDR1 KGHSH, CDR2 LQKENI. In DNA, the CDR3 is TGTGCCAGCTCACCAAGGCAGGGGTACACCGGGGAGCTGTTTTTT. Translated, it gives CASSPRQGYTGELFF. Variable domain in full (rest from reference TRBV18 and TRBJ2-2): NAGVMQNPRHLVRRRGQEARLRCSPMKGHSHVYWYRQLPEEGLKFMVYLQKENIIDESGMPKERFSAEFPKEGPSILRIQQVVRGDSAAYFCASSPRQGYTGELFFGEGSRLTVL.

CDR3 protein: CASSNLKYEQYF. The CDR3 nucleotides read TGTGCCAGTAGTAACCTCAAATACGAGCAGTACTTC. This rearrangement joins TRBV19 to TRBJ2-7; no firm D call. Germline CDR1 reads LNHDA; CDR2 reads SQIVND (reference sequence). This CDR3 spans 12 amino acids. V gave up 4 bases and J gave up 4 bases, with 8 bases separating them.

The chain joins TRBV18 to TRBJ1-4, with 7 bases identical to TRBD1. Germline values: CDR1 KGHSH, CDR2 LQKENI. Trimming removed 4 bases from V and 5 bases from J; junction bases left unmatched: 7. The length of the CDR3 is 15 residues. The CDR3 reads CASSHGTDRNEKLFF. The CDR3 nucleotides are TGTGCCAGCTCACACGGGACAGATAGGAATGAAAAACTGTTTTTT.

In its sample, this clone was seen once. The CDR3 DNA sequence: TGCAGCGTTGTGAAAGGCGGCTACGAGCAGTACTTC. Translation: CSVVKGGYEQYF. V usage is TRBV29-1 and J usage is TRBJ2-7; no reliable D call. Trimming took off 4 bases at V and 3 bases at J, with 10 bases between the two ends. The CDR3 loop spans 12 amino acids. CDR1 and CDR2 from the germline V gene are SQVTM and ANQGSEA.

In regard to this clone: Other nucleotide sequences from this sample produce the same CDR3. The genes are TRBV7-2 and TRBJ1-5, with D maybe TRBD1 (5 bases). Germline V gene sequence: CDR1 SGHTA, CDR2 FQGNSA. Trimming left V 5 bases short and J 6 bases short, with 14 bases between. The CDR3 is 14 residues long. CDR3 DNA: TGTGCCAGCAGCCCAGGCGGGGGGAGTCAGCCCCAGCATTTT. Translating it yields CASSPGGGSQPQHF. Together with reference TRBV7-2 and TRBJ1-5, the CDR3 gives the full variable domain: GAGVSQSPSNKVTEKGKDVELRCDPISGHTALYWYRQSLGQGLEFLIYFQGNSAPDKSGLPSDRFSAERTGGSVSTLTIQRTQQEDSAVYLCASSPGGGSQPQHFGDGTRLSIL.

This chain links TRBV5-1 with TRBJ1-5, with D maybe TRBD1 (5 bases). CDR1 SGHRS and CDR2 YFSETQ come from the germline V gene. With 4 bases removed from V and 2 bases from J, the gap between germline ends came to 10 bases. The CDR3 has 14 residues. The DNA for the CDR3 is TGCGCCAGCAGCACGGGACTCGGCAATCAGCCCCAGCATTTT. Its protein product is CASSTGLGNQPQHF.